The 20 T cell receptor beta chains reported below all come from one sample, sequenced in a study of T cells after yellow fever vaccination. Using its own MiXCR run on the 5' RACE reads, TCRdb lists one record per CDR3 protein. This table has hundreds of thousands of distinct CDR3 sequences, roughly a sixth appearing once. The sample consisted of PBMCs, taken before the yellow fever booster vaccination. The source is a man aged 18-30 years who received the YFV17D yellow fever vaccine.

This chain uses TRBV6-1 with TRBJ2-7; unclear D gene. Germline values: CDR1 MNHNS, CDR2 SASEGT. The CDR3 is 15 residues long. Between the trimmed V and J ends, which lost 1 base and 6 bases, there was a span of 16 bases. CDR3 sequence reads: CASSEEAVSASEQYF. CDR3 bases: TGTGCCAGCAGTGAAGAGGCAGTCTCTGCGTCCGAGCAGTACTTC.

This clonotype was seen ten or more times. This rearrangement joins TRBV2 to TRBJ2-3; D is tentatively TRBD1 or TRBD2 (6 bases each). Per the germline V gene, CDR1 is SNHLY and CDR2 is FYNNEI. The germline V and J ends were trimmed by 4 bases and 0 bases, with 14 bases remaining between them. The CDR3 extends over 16 amino acids. CDR3 sequence: CASSGGASLSTDTQYF. CDR3 sequence (DNA): TGTGCCAGCAGTGGGGGGGCAAGCCTGAGCACAGATACGCAGTATTTT.

This clonotype was counted a few times. This chain connects TRBV3-1 to TRBJ1-6, with a possible D match to TRBD1 (6 bases). The CDR3 has 17 amino acids. The germline CDR1 and CDR2 sequences are LGHDT and YNNKEL (reference sequence). The V end lost 0 bases, the J end lost 8 bases, and 17 bases lay between the germline ends. CDR3: CASSQERARGYHSPLHF. In DNA form, the CDR3 reads TGTGCCAGCAGCCAAGAGAGGGCCAGGGGATATCATTCACCCCTCCACTTT.

A few counts support this clonotype. This chain links TRBV7-3 with TRBJ2-2; TRBD2 matches 8 bases. There are 13 residues in the CDR3. The V gene's germline CDR1 is SGHTA and CDR2 FQGTGA. The V gene end was trimmed by 4 bases and the J gene end by 8 bases; junction bases not matched to a gene: 3. CDR3 region: CASSSGGVGELFF. The CDR3 region has the DNA TGTGCCAGCAGCTCGGGAGGGGTGGGGGAGCTGTTTTTT.

The sample holds a few counts of this clonotype. The rearrangement uses TRBV15 and TRBJ1-2, with TRBD1 identical over 7 bases. J was trimmed by 3 bases and V by 2 bases; bases with no gene match: 3. The V gene's germline CDR1 is LNHNV and CDR2 YYDKDF (reference sequence). The CDR3 covers 14 residues. The CDR3 is CATSRNRGDYGYTF. The DNA for the CDR3 is TGTGCCACCAGCAGAAACAGGGGAGACTATGGCTACACCTTC.

The chain has TRBV2 and TRBJ2-3; 9 positions match TRBD1. J was trimmed by 3 bases and V by 4 bases; bases with no gene match: 5. Germline V gives CDR1 SNHLY, CDR2 FYNNEI. The CDR3 consists of 15 residues. This CDR3 reads CASSGTGDGTDTQYF. The CDR3 DNA is TGTGCCAGCAGTGGGACAGGGGATGGGACAGATACGCAGTATTTT.

This clonotype has a count of ten or more. This chain links TRBV5-1 with TRBJ2-1, with D unresolved. This CDR3 is 15 amino acids long. Trimming stripped 0 bases from V and 0 bases from J, with 7 bases between. Germline CDR1 and CDR2: SGHRS and YFSETQ. The CDR3 protein is CASSLAASSYNEQFF. Here the CDR3 DNA reads TGCGCCAGCAGCTTGGCGGCTTCCTCCTACAATGAGCAGTTCTTC.

The rearrangement uses TRBV12-3 or TRBV12-4 and TRBJ2-3; 13 nucleotides align to TRBD2. The CDR3 covers 16 residues. Unmatched junction bases numbered 6, after V lost 7 bases and J lost 2 bases. Here the CDR3 DNA reads TGTGCCAGCACCAAAGGACTAGCGGGGGACACAGATACGCAGTATTTT. Translated: CASTKGLAGDTDTQYF.

This clonotype was seen a handful of times. The chain recombines TRBV27 with TRBJ2-3, with 8 nucleotides matching TRBD2. The CDR3 loop spans 16 amino acids. The V gene's germline CDR1 is MNHEY and CDR2 SMNVEV (reference sequence). V lost 0 bases, J lost 7 bases, and 9 bases stayed unmatched. CDR3 in amino acids: CASSLSSGLVLNTQYF. The CDR3 nucleotides read TGTGCCAGCAGTTTATCGTCGGGACTAGTCCTAAATACGCAGTATTTT.

The genes are TRBV10-3 and TRBJ1-1, with D uncertain. CDR1 and CDR2 from the germline V gene are ENHRY and SYGVKD. The CDR3 totals 13 residues. V lost 3 bases and J 2 bases, leaving 7 bases between the germline ends. CDR3 region: CAISDSVNTEAFF. The CDR3 DNA reads as TGTGCCATCAGTGACTCGGTTAACACTGAAGCTTTCTTT.

This clonotype was observed a handful of times. This chain connects TRBV15 to TRBJ2-1; 7 bases are shared with TRBD2. The CDR3 totals 16 residues. The V segment lost 0 bases and the J segment 4 bases; nucleotides outside the gene matches: 6. The germline CDR1 and CDR2 sequences are LNHNV and YYDKDF (reference sequence). The CDR3 coding sequence is TGTGCCACCAGCAGAGATCTTCGAGCGGGGTACAATGAGCAGTTCTTC. It encodes CATSRDLRAGYNEQFF.

This clonotype showed up many times. The chain links TRBV20-1 to TRBJ2-7, with D unclear. With 6 bases removed from V and 7 bases from J, the gap between germline ends came to 13 bases. The CDR3 has 11 residues. Germline lookup yields CDR1 DFQATT and CDR2 SNEGSKA (reference sequence). The CDR3 nucleotides read TGCAGTGCCCTACCCGGACGGGAGCAGTACGTC. Translated, it gives CSALPGREQYV.

There are a few counts of this clonotype. This rearrangement joins TRBV7-9 to TRBJ2-1; the match to TRBD1 covers 12 bases. The V segment lost 5 bases and the J segment 9 bases; nucleotides outside the gene matches: 2. Per the germline V gene, CDR1 is SEHNR and CDR2 is FQNEAQ (reference sequence). The CDR3 runs to 13 residues. The CDR3 coding sequence is TGTGCCAGCAGCCTGGGACAGGGGGCTGAGCAGTTCTTC. Translation: CASSLGQGAEQFF.

This clonotype appeared many times. V and J are TRBV12-3 or TRBV12-4 and TRBJ1-5, with D hard to call. Trimming removed 3 bases from V and 6 bases from J, with 3 bases in between. This CDR3 is 11 amino acids long. The CDR3 loop reads CASSLGQPQHF. In DNA, the CDR3 is TGTGCCAGCAGTTTGGGTCAGCCCCAGCATTTT.

The V gene is TRBV29-1, the J gene TRBJ2-2; 10 bases are shared with TRBD2. The CDR3 has 16 amino acids. J was trimmed by 5 bases and V by 6 bases; bases with no gene match: 12. CDR1 and CDR2 (germline): SQVTM, ANQGSEA. CDR3 nucleotide sequence: TGCAGCGTCACTAGCGGGGAGACGGCTGGGACCGGGGAGCTGTTTTTT. Its protein product is CSVTSGETAGTGELFF.

This clonotype has more than one count but fewer than ten. The chain is built from TRBV30 and TRBJ2-7, with a possible D match to TRBD1 (6 bases). The germline V and J ends were trimmed by 1 base and 4 bases, with 20 bases remaining between them. The CDR3 loop spans 16 amino acids. Germline lookup yields CDR1 GTSNPN and CDR2 SVGIG (reference sequence). The DNA for the CDR3 is TGTGCCTGGAGTGCCATCGACAGGCCACCCTTTTACGAGCAGTACTTC. This gives the protein CAWSAIDRPPFYEQYF.

This clonotype came up a few times. The CDR3 region has the DNA TGTGCCAGCAGTCGCACCAGCGGGGGGCACACAGATACGCAGTATTTT. Amino acids: CASSRTSGGHTDTQYF. The rearrangement uses TRBV6-6 and TRBJ2-3, with 9 bases lining up with TRBD2. The CDR3 runs 16 residues. Germline V gene data show CDR1 as MNHNY and CDR2 as SVGAGI (reference sequence). V dropped 5 bases and J dropped 2; count of bases not matched to a gene: 8.

This clonotype has a handful of counts. This chain connects TRBV12-3 or TRBV12-4 to TRBJ1-2; 9 bases align to TRBD1. Losses at the gene ends were 5 bases for V and 4 bases for J; bases not matched to a gene: 5. The CDR3 length is 14 residues. CDR3: CASSAGTGFYGYTF. For the CDR3, the DNA is TGTGCCAGCAGTGCCGGGACAGGGTTCTATGGCTACACCTTC.

The rearrangement joins TRBV4-3 to TRBJ1-1, with 7 bases matching TRBD1. The CDR3 is made up of 14 amino acids. J was trimmed by 8 bases and V by 4 bases; bases with no gene match: 10. Germline V gene lookup returns CDR1 LGHNA and CDR2 YSLEER. CDR3: CASSPPGGGLEAFF. CDR3 bases: TGCGCCAGCAGCCCCCCAGGGGGAGGATTGGAAGCTTTCTTT.

The chain joins TRBV6-5 to TRBJ1-5; 8 positions agree with TRBD1. The CDR3 extends over 13 amino acids. V gave up 5 bases and J gave up 5 bases; unmatched junction bases: 2. Germline V gene lookup returns CDR1 MNHEY and CDR2 SVGAGI. The CDR3 region has the DNA TGTGCCAGCAGTAACAGGGGGGATCAGCCCCAGCATTTT. It yields the protein CASSNRGDQPQHF.